This TCR beta chain was observed in a study of blood T cells in healthy people across ages. Broader study findings: Strong correlation linked observed beta diversity and percent naive T cells.

Peripheral blood samples of roughly 9.9 milliliters were drawn from each donor. PBMCs were isolated at a quantity of at least 6 million per sample. V lost 4 bases to trimming and J lost 4 bases, with 8 bases between them. The CDR3 extends over 12 amino acids. Germline CDR1 SGHNT, CDR2 YYREEE (reference sequence). This clonotype was found a few times. What it binds is not known. Sample-barcoded 5' priming and a J-beta primer mix drove a second PCR of about 6 to 12 cycles. Every individual sample yielded 2.5 million or more paired-end reads (each containing CDR3). From the 5' RACE reads, TCRdb called clonotypes with MiXCR, one entry per CDR3 protein. The sample contains approximately 810,000 distinct CDR3 sequences, 29% of which appear only once.

The sample comprised blood. The chain has TRBV5-4 and TRBJ2-5; D remains unclear. This receptor was taken from a woman older than 75 in good health. CDR3 coding DNA: TGTGCCAGCAGCCGGGTCACAGAGACCCAGTACTTC. Protein sequence: CASSRVTETQYF.